The 17 T cell receptor beta chains listed next were all sequenced from one sample in a study of blood T cell repertoires in COVID-19. TCRdb keeps only in-frame clones here, not all; method: immunoSEQ multiplex PCR. This sample has 14,000 or so clones, with 85% to 90% found just once. Sequences were obtained from peripheral blood. The receptors here all came from a human donor in a cohort sampled during active COVID-19.

The chain employs TRBV27 and TRBJ2-3; possibly TRBD2 for D (5 bases). This CDR3 comprises 15 residues. Germline CDR1 reads MNHEY; CDR2 reads SMNVEV (reference sequence). V was shortened by 6 bases and J by 3 bases, with 16 bases between the two germline ends. The CDR3 here is CASRRWGDATDTQYF. CDR3 nucleotides: TGTGCCAGCAGGAGGTGGGGAGACGCAACAGATACGCAGTATTTT.

The V gene is TRBV6-5, the J gene TRBJ2-7, with D possibly TRBD1 on 6 matching bases. The CDR3 extends over 13 amino acids. V lost 6 bases, J lost 5 bases, and 14 bases lay in between. CDR1 is MNHEY, CDR2 SVGAGI, per germline. CDR3 DNA: TGTGCCAGCAGGGTACAGGGAGTTGACGAGCAGTACTTC. It encodes CASRVQGVDEQYF.

V and J are TRBV27 and TRBJ1-1, with D maybe TRBD1 (6 bases). The germline gives CDR1 MNHEY, CDR2 SMNVEV (reference sequence). The CDR3 consists of 19 residues. V lost 6 bases and J 0 bases, leaving 26 bases between the germline ends. CDR3 amino acids: CASRLRGGTRVLMNTEAFF. CDR3 DNA sequence: TGTGCCAGCAGACTAAGGGGGGGGACCAGGGTTTTGATGAACACTGAAGCTTTCTTT.

The rearrangement links TRBV28 to TRBJ2-3, with D maybe TRBD1 (5 bases). The CDR3 covers 16 residues. The germline V and J ends were trimmed by 6 bases and 3 bases, with 19 bases remaining between them. The V gene's germline CDR1 is MDHEN and CDR2 SYDVKM. The CDR3 here is CASSFTKPGATDTQYF. The DNA for the CDR3 is TGTGCCAGCAGCTTTACGAAACCTGGGGCAACAGATACGCAGTATTTT.

The chain recombines TRBV6-6 with TRBJ1-5; 10 bases agree with TRBD1. The CDR3 extends over 15 amino acids. J gave up 1 base and V 5 bases, and 2 bases lay outside the gene matches. Germline CDR1 reads MNHNY; CDR2 reads SVGAGI (reference sequence). Written as DNA, the CDR3 is TGTGCCAGCAGTCCGGGACAGGGGAGCAATCAGCCCCAGCATTTT. Protein sequence: CASSPGQGSNQPQHF.

The chain employs TRBV11-3 and TRBJ2-7, with 9 nucleotides matching TRBD1. Germline trimming cut 1 base from V and 5 bases from J; bases unmatched to any gene: 9. CDR1 and CDR2 (germline): SGHNT, YENEEA. CDR3 length equals 16 residues. The CDR3 nucleotides are TGTGCCAGCAGCTTAGGCACGGGACAGGGATTGGACGAGCAGTACTTC. It encodes CASSLGTGQGLDEQYF.

The gene calls are TRBV28 and TRBJ1-1, with unresolved D. This CDR3 has 13 amino acids. Germline loops: CDR1 MDHEN, CDR2 SYDVKM. V gave up 2 bases and J gave up 3 bases, with 7 bases separating them. The CDR3: CASSLEVYTEAFF. DNA of the CDR3: TGTGCCAGCAGTTTAGAGGTGTACACTGAAGCTTTCTTT.

J is TRBJ2-1 and V is TRBV10-3, with D tentatively TRBD2 (5 bases). The CDR3 is 14 residues long. Looked up from germline, CDR1 is ENHRY and CDR2 is SYGVKD. V was trimmed by 2 bases and J by 6 bases, leaving 11 bases between them. In DNA form, the CDR3 reads TGTGCCATCAGTGAGCGTCCGAGGGCCAATGAGCAGTTCTTC. This gives the protein CAISERPRANEQFF.

The V call is TRBV30, the J call TRBJ2-1, with 9 bases lining up with TRBD2. This CDR3 is built from 15 residues. Germline trimming cut 5 bases from V and 4 bases from J; bases unmatched to any gene: 9. Germline loops: CDR1 GTSNPN, CDR2 SVGIG (reference sequence). The CDR3 coding sequence is TGTGCCTGGCAAAGCCCTAGCGGGATTTACAATGAGCAGTTCTTC. Encoded protein: CAWQSPSGIYNEQFF.

The CDR3 sequence: CASSLDGTGATGELFF. The DNA of the CDR3 is TGCGCCAGCAGCTTGGACGGGACAGGGGCAACCGGGGAGCTGTTTTTT. The gene calls are TRBV5-1 and TRBJ2-2; 10 positions agree with TRBD1. Germline trimming cut 0 bases from V and 5 bases from J; bases unmatched to any gene: 4. The V gene's germline CDR1 is SGHRS and CDR2 YFSETQ. The CDR3 runs 16 residues.

This clone was picked up one time. This sequence joins TRBV27 and TRBJ2-7; weak D call: TRBD1 (6 bases). The V and J ends lost 4 bases and 0 bases respectively, with 13 bases between them. The CDR3 has 15 amino acids. Germline assignment: CDR1 MNHEY and CDR2 SMNVEV (reference sequence). In nucleotides, the CDR3 is TGTGCCAGCAGTTCCCCCCGGACAGCCTCCTACGAGCAGTACTTC. Protein product: CASSSPRTASYEQYF.

The chain couples TRBV7-9 to TRBJ2-5; 13 nucleotides agree with TRBD2. Per germline, CDR1 SEHNR and CDR2 FQNEAQ (reference sequence). V lost 2 bases and J lost 5; bases outside the gene matches: 5. This CDR3 comprises 16 residues. The chain's CDR3 is CASSLSGLAGVETQYF. CDR3 DNA: TGTGCCAGCAGCTTATCTGGACTAGCGGGGGTCGAGACCCAGTACTTC.

V and J are TRBV18 and TRBJ1-1; weak D call: TRBD1 (5 bases). Germline-derived CDR1 and CDR2 are KGHSH and LQKENI. Trimming took off 3 bases at V and 3 bases at J, with 14 bases between the two ends. This CDR3 has 15 amino acids. CDR3 in DNA: TGTGCCAGCTCACCTCCGGGGGGGGTTGACACTGAAGCTTTCTTT. Translating gives CASSPPGGVDTEAFF.

The CDR3 is CASSLTPFVGSAEAFF. CDR3 DNA: TGTGCCAGCAGTTTAACCCCCTTTGTCGGTAGCGCTGAAGCTTTCTTT. The chain employs TRBV28 and TRBJ1-1; D is unresolved. Germline values: CDR1 MDHEN, CDR2 SYDVKM. V was clipped by 2 bases and J by 6 bases, with 19 bases between them. The CDR3 sequence is 16 residues long.

The chain recombines TRBV30 with TRBJ1-1; no firm D call. Deletions cut 0 bases from V and 10 bases from J, with 12 bases between. Germline values: CDR1 GTSNPN, CDR2 SVGIG (reference sequence). The CDR3 extends over 12 amino acids. CDR3: CAWSVNLAGAFF. In DNA form, the CDR3 reads TGTGCCTGGAGTGTTAATTTAGCGGGAGCTTTCTTT.

The rearrangement uses TRBV11-1 and TRBJ1-2; D uncertain. Looked up from germline, CDR1 is SGHAT and CDR2 is FQDESV (reference sequence). The CDR3 length is 15 residues. V shed 1 base and J shed 4 bases, with 13 bases lying between them. The CDR3 DNA reads as TGTGCCAGCAGCTTAGAAGGGAGTCTGGGCTATGGCTACACCTTC. It specifies CASSLEGSLGYGYTF.

The rearrangement links TRBV28 to TRBJ2-7; TRBD2 aligns across 7 bases. Trimming at V came to 5 bases and at J to 0 bases, leaving 10 bases not matched to a gene. The CDR3 has 16 amino acids. Germline CDR1 reads MDHEN; CDR2 reads SYDVKM. The CDR3 spells CASSPTSAPNSYEQYF. The CDR3 DNA is TGTGCCAGCAGTCCCACTAGCGCCCCCAACTCCTACGAGCAGTACTTC.